These T cell receptor beta chains were read from a single sample in a study of blood T cell repertoires in COVID-19. Clones were sequenced by immunoSEQ multiplex PCR, and TCRdb holds only the in-frame ones, with some missing. The table shows approximately 210,000 clones, with about four fifths occurring only once. Specimen: PBMCs or T cells enriched from blood (not recorded which). These TCRs come from a woman aged 50 to 60 with acute COVID-19. The CDR3 runs from the conserved cysteine through the conserved F or W. Fields, in order: clone size, D gene, V gene, J gene, CDR3 protein, CDR3 DNA. A D gene is named only where the DNA matches it firmly. Size is stated for part of the rows, as once, few or many counts, or as a class when the clone is expanded.

.	.	TRBV28	TRBJ2-7	CASSLSRGHVHEQYF	TGTGCCAGCAGTTTATCGCGAGGGCACGTACACGAGCAGTACTTC
.	TRBD2	TRBV11-2	TRBJ2-7	CASSLGLAGTYEQYF	TGTGCCAGCAGCTTAGGACTAGCGGGGACCTACGAGCAGTACTTC
.	.	TRBV3-1/TRBV3-2	TRBJ2-7	CASSQQLGGAYEQYF	TGTGCCAGCAGCCAACAGTTAGGTGGAGCCTACGAGCAGTACTTC
.	TRBD1	TRBV6-5	TRBJ1-2	CASSDRQGNGYTF	TGTGCCAGCAGCGATAGACAGGGCAATGGCTACACCTTC
.	.	TRBV3-1/TRBV3-2	TRBJ1-6	CASSELRSYNSPLHF	TGTGCCAGCAGCGAGTTACGGTCCTATAATTCACCCCTCCACTTT
.	.	TRBV20-1	TRBJ1-1	CSASVEAGNTEAFF	TGCAGTGCTAGTGTTGAGGCTGGGAACACTGAAGCTTTCTTT
.	.	TRBV18	TRBJ1-6	CASSRTDNSPLHF	TGTGCCAGCTCACGGACAGATAATTCACCCCTCCACTTT
.	.	TRBV21-1	TRBJ2-7	CASSKVTKQPYYEQYF	TGTGCCAGCAGCAAAGTGACGAAACAGCCCTACTACGAGCAGTACTTC
.	.	TRBV3-1/TRBV3-2	TRBJ2-7	CASSQDWSSGFKRQQQYF	TGTGCCAGCAGCCAAGATTGGTCGTCCGGGTTTAAACGGCAACAGCAGTACTTC
.	.	TRBV15	TRBJ2-7	CATSRDYGGAYEQYF	TGTGCCACCAGCAGAGATTACGGGGGAGCCTACGAGCAGTACTTC
.	.	TRBV25-1	TRBJ1-2	CASSGGIAVNYGYTF	TGTGCCAGCAGTGGGGGCATAGCAGTTAACTATGGCTACACCTTC
.	.	TRBV7-9	TRBJ2-1	CASISDGSYNEQFF	TGTGCCAGCATTAGCGACGGTTCTTACAATGAGCAGTTCTTC
.	TRBD2	TRBV7-2	TRBJ2-5	CASSIFRTSQTGETQYF	TGTGCCAGCAGCATCTTTCGGACTAGCCAAACTGGGGAGACCCAGTACTTC
.	TRBD1	TRBV27	TRBJ2-1	CASSLVVGTVSYNEQFF	TGTGCCAGCAGTTTAGTCGTCGGGACAGTCTCCTACAATGAGCAGTTCTTC
.	.	TRBV6-1	TRBJ2-3	CASSELWRYTDTQYF	TGTGCCAGCAGTGAATTGTGGAGATACACAGATACGCAGTATTTT
.	.	TRBV3-1/TRBV3-2	TRBJ2-5	CASSQVILQGETQYF	TGTGCCAGCAGCCAAGTAATCTTGCAGGGAGAGACCCAGTACTTC
.	.	TRBV28	TRBJ2-7	CASSFAGSRSYEQYF	TGTGCCAGCAGTTTCGCGGGTTCCAGGTCCTACGAGCAGTACTTC
.	.	TRBV19	TRBJ2-1	CASSIARNEQFF	TGTGCCAGTAGTATAGCTCGGAATGAGCAGTTCTTC
.	TRBD1	TRBV3-1/TRBV3-2	TRBJ1-5	CASSQPRTGESRGNQPQHF	TGTGCCAGCAGCCAACCCAGGACAGGGGAGTCGAGGGGCAATCAGCCCCAGCATTTT
.	.	TRBV7-9	TRBJ1-1	CASRAGDRIMNTEAFF	TGTGCCAGCAGGGCAGGTGACAGAATCATGAACACTGAAGCTTTCTTT
.	TRBD2	TRBV2	TRBJ2-3	CASRGLAETYTDTQYF	TGTGCCAGCAGGGGACTAGCGGAGACTTACACAGATACGCAGTATTTT
.	TRBD1	TRBV18	TRBJ2-1	CASSPPRGTGMYNEQFF	TGTGCCAGCTCACCACCCCGCGGGACAGGGATGTACAATGAGCAGTTCTTC
.	.	TRBV2	TRBJ2-6	CASTRSAGSGANVLTF	TGTGCCAGCACCAGAAGCGCCGGCTCTGGGGCCAACGTCCTGACTTTC
.	.	TRBV3-1/TRBV3-2	TRBJ2-1	CASSPFPIGGGLNEQFF	TGTGCCAGCAGCCCTTTTCCTATAGGGGGGGGGCTCAATGAGCAGTTCTTC
.	.	TRBV6-2/TRBV6-3	TRBJ2-7	CASSPRGEPGREQYF	TGTGCCAGCAGCCCCCGCGGGGAGCCGGGGCGGGAGCAGTACTTC
many	TRBD2	TRBV11-2	TRBJ2-2	CASSLVSTSDNTGELFF	TGTGCCAGCAGCTTAGTTTCGACTAGCGATAACACCGGGGAGCTGTTTTTT
.	TRBD2	TRBV7-2	TRBJ2-5	CASSLGGRNSETQYF	TGTGCCAGCAGCTTAGGCGGGAGGAACTCGGAGACCCAGTACTTC
.	.	TRBV18	TRBJ1-1	CASSQPRGGANTEAFF	TGTGCCAGCTCACAACCTAGGGGGGGAGCGAACACTGAAGCTTTCTTT
few	TRBD1	TRBV18	TRBJ2-7	CASSPILGQGSMNEQYF	TGTGCCAGCTCACCGATCCTGGGACAGGGGAGCATGAACGAGCAGTACTTC
.	.	TRBV7-2	TRBJ1-5	CASSLDPSGVQPQHF	TGTGCCAGCAGCCTCGACCCGTCAGGGGTACAGCCCCAGCATTTT
once	.	TRBV6-4	TRBJ2-2	CASSPQGWNTGELFF	TGTGCCAGCAGTCCACAGGGATGGAACACCGGGGAGCTGTTTTTT
.	TRBD2	TRBV4-2	TRBJ2-1	CASSQDLGLAGAYNEQFF	TGTGCCAGCAGCCAAGATCTGGGGCTAGCGGGGGCTTACAATGAGCAGTTCTTC
.	TRBD1	TRBV15	TRBJ1-2	CATSRAQGHGYTF	TGTGCCACCAGCAGAGCACAGGGGCATGGCTACACCTTC
.	.	TRBV27	TRBJ1-5	CASSLQNGNQPQHF	TGTGCCAGCAGTCTCCAGAACGGCAATCAGCCCCAGCATTTT
.	.	TRBV28	TRBJ1-3	CASSLRGHGNTIYF	TGTGCCAGCAGTTTAAGGGGACACGGAAACACCATATATTTT
.	TRBD1	TRBV11-3	TRBJ1-1	CASRGQMNTEAFF	TGTGCCAGCAGGGGACAGATGAACACTGAAGCTTTCTTT
.	TRBD1	TRBV6-1	TRBJ1-1	CASSAGQAGPGNTEAFF	TGTGCCAGCAGTGCAGGACAGGCGGGGCCCGGGAACACTGAAGCTTTCTTT
.	.	TRBV29-1	TRBJ2-1	CSVEDPGGSSYNEQFF	TGCAGCGTTGAAGACCCCGGGGGAAGCTCCTACAATGAGCAGTTCTTC
.	TRBD1	TRBV6-2/TRBV6-3	TRBJ1-1	CASSELFGQAEAFF	TGTGCCAGCAGCGAACTTTTTGGACAGGCTGAAGCTTTCTTT
.	TRBD1	TRBV3-1/TRBV3-2	TRBJ1-3	CASSQQNRGWGNTIYF	TGTGCCAGCAGCCAACAGAACAGGGGTTGGGGAAACACCATATATTTT
.	.	TRBV19	TRBJ2-2	CASSAPGTNTGELFF	TGTGCCAGTAGCGCGCCGGGGACGAACACCGGGGAGCTGTTTTTT
once	.	TRBV28	TRBJ2-3	CASSLGGGGTDTQYF	TGTGCCAGCAGTTTAGGGGGGGGCGGAACAGATACGCAGTATTTT
.	TRBD2	TRBV5-1	TRBJ2-3	CASSLFSGGGTDTQYF	TGCGCCAGCAGCTTGTTTAGCGGGGGTGGTACAGATACGCAGTATTTT
once	TRBD2	TRBV19	TRBJ2-2	CASSAPMLAGVSGELFF	TGTGCCAGTAGTGCACCCATGCTAGCGGGAGTGTCCGGGGAGCTGTTTTTT
.	.	TRBV5-1	TRBJ1-6	CASSPVQGYNSPLHF	TGCGCCAGCAGCCCTGTTCAGGGTTATAATTCACCCCTCCACTTT
.	TRBD1	TRBV5-5	TRBJ2-3	CASSPGQGLSTDTQYF	TGTGCCAGCAGCCCTGGACAGGGCTTGTCGACAGATACGCAGTATTTT
.	.	TRBV18	TRBJ1-2	CASSPRGLGYTF	TGTGCCAGCTCACCCCGCGGACTTGGCTACACCTTC
.	TRBD1	TRBV5-1	TRBJ2-1	CASSLGQGASYNEQFF	TGCGCCAGCAGCTTGGGGCAGGGGGCCTCCTACAATGAGCAGTTCTTC
.	.	TRBV10-3	TRBJ2-2	CAISEGALTGELFF	TGTGCCATCAGTGAAGGGGCCCTCACCGGGGAGCTGTTTTTT
.	.	TRBV5-1	TRBJ2-3	CASSVDSTSTDTQYF	TGCGCCAGCAGCGTGGACAGCACTAGCACAGATACGCAGTATTTT
.	TRBD2	TRBV25-1	TRBJ2-3	CASSEGLAVHTDTQYF	TGTGCCAGCAGTGAGGGACTAGCTGTTCATACAGATACGCAGTATTTT
.	TRBD2	TRBV4-3	TRBJ2-1	CASSQDPPSGYTYNEQFF	TGCGCCAGCAGCCAAGATCCCCCTAGCGGGTATACCTACAATGAGCAGTTCTTC
.	TRBD2	TRBV27	TRBJ2-5	CASSSGIVRRETQYF	TGTGCCAGCAGTAGCGGGATAGTCAGGAGAGAGACCCAGTACTTC